Listed here are 7 T cell receptor beta chains from one sample, sequenced in a study of T cells expressing NK-cell markers. TCRdb reprocessed the 5' RACE reads and keeps a single row for each CDR3 protein, giving no DNA. The record lists 20,000 to 25,000 distinct CDR3 sequences, of which the ten most abundant hold around three fifths. Sequencing used blood T cells: a sorted CD56 or NKG2C T cell subset, CD4+ or CD8+ T cells, or bulk PBMC T cells (not recorded which). These receptors originate from a man aged 18-75 years in good health.

V and J are TRBV11-2 and TRBJ2-6; no DNA is available, so the TRBD2 call from TCRdb remains unchecked. The germline V gene encodes CDR1 SGHAT and CDR2 FQNNGV. CDR3 length equals 18 residues. CDR3 sequence reads: CASSRQTGPGSGANVLTF.

The genes are TRBV4-3 and TRBJ1-2; no DNA is available, so the TRBD1 call from TCRdb remains unchecked. The CDR3 has 15 amino acids. In germline, CDR1 is LGHNA, CDR2 YSLEER. The CDR3 is CASSQGQGGGRGYTF.

The chain couples TRBV20-1 to TRBJ1-1; TCRdb returns TRBD1, unconfirmable since there is no DNA. Germline CDR1 is DFQATT and CDR2 is SNEGSKA (reference sequence). The CDR3 is 14 residues long. The chain's CDR3 is CSANKQGANTEAFF.

The chain joins TRBV27 to TRBJ2-7; lacking DNA, the TRBD1 call made by TCRdb goes unchecked. The CDR3 totals 16 residues. Germline V lookup: CDR1 MNHEY, CDR2 SMNVEV (reference sequence). CDR3 sequence reads: CASRPTPGTDPYEQYF.

This chain joins TRBV21-1 and TRBJ1-1; without DNA, the TCRdb call of TRBD1 cannot be checked. TRBV21-1 is recorded as a pseudogene. This CDR3 has 14 amino acids. Here the CDR3 reads CASSKEQVNTEAFF.

The chain employs TRBV5-6 and TRBJ2-6; TCRdb's D call, TRBD2, is unchecked because there is no DNA. The CDR3 length is 20 residues. Germline V gene sequence: CDR1 SGHDT, CDR2 YYEEEE. CDR3 region: CASSLSRTSGSRAGANVLTF.

This chain joins TRBV20-1 and TRBJ1-6; the D gene TCRdb calls, TRBD1, cannot be checked with no DNA. The CDR3 totals 14 residues. Germline V lookup: CDR1 DFQATT, CDR2 SNEGSKA (reference sequence). CDR3 loop: CSGAAGPRNSPLHF.